This TCR beta chain is drawn from a study of cytomegalovirus exposure and HLA in healthy donors. 60 Vbeta and 13 Jbeta primers were used in PCR. Repertoires were generated with immunoSEQ multiplex PCR, while TCRdb's copy carries only in-frame clones and drops some. The profile covers over 150,000 clones, with 80% to 90% appearing a single time and 6% to 9% taken by the ten largest. This clone was observed a single time. Its antigen is not known. Study-level findings and limits: The authors later linked a missense DCLRE1C variant to TCR beta V- and J-gene trimming.

Specimen: PBMCs. The TCR sequence derives from a woman under 40 in good health and CMV-seropositive.

The CDR3 loop is CASSASREGGTQYF. CDR3 in DNA: TGTGCCAGCAGCGCCTCCCGGGAGGGAGGGACCCAGTACTTC. This chain connects TRBV9 to TRBJ2-5; 8 bases match TRBD2. The CDR3 has 14 residues. V lost 3 bases, J lost 7 bases, and 8 bases stayed unmatched. Germline V gene data show CDR1 as SGDLS and CDR2 as YYNGEE.